This is a list of T cell receptor beta chains from one sample in a study of T cells in Graves' hyperthyroidism and ophthalmopathy. TCRdb redid the calling of the multiplex PCR reads with MiXCR, one entry per CDR3 protein. This table has roughly 500,000 distinct CDR3 sequences, approximately 48% appearing once. Sequencing used peripheral blood or thyroid tissue (not recorded which). The receptors stem from an adult woman with Graves' disease, either hyperthyroidism or ophthalmopathy (not recorded which). CDR3s include the opening cysteine and the closing phenylalanine or tryptophan. Fields, in order: V gene, D gene, clone size, J gene, CDR3 DNA, CDR3 protein. D genes are given only for firm matches. Clone sizes are given selectively: once, few, many, or a class where the clone is expanded.

>TRBV12-3/TRBV12-4|NA|NA|TRBJ2-6
TGTGCCAGCAGTTCAACGACAGGGGCCAACGTCCTGACTTTC
CASSSTTGANVLTF
>TRBV10-2|NA|NA|TRBJ1-2
TGTGCCAGCAGTCCAAGCGCCGCTAACTATGGCTACACCTTC
CASSPSAANYGYTF
>TRBV15|NA|NA|TRBJ2-2
TGTGCCACCAGCAGAGAGGTTGGCAATGCCGGGGAGCTGTTTTTT
CATSREVGNAGELFF
>TRBV6-2/TRBV6-3|TRBD1|NA|TRBJ1-1
TGTGCCAGCAGATTTACAGGGGTTGGGACTGAAGCTTTCTTT
CASRFTGVGTEAFF
>TRBV20-1|TRBD1|NA|TRBJ1-1
TGCAGTGCCTCACCGGGTGGGCAGGGGGTTCGGGCTTTCTTT
CSASPGGQGVRAFF
>TRBV20-1|NA|NA|TRBJ1-1
TGCAGTGCTAAGCAGGTTTCTGAAGCTTTCTTT
CSAKQVSEAFF
>TRBV7-2|NA|few|TRBJ2-6
TGTGCCAGCAGCTTAGAGGGTAGGGCTGGGGCCAACGTCCTGACTTTC
CASSLEGRAGANVLTF
>TRBV7-2|NA|few|TRBJ1-1
TGTGCCAGCAGCGCACACACGTCCACTGAAGCTTTCTTT
CASSAHTSTEAFF
>TRBV19|NA|once|TRBJ1-1
TGTGCCAGTAGTATAGAGGGGACCACTGAAGCTTTCTTT
CASSIEGTTEAFF
>TRBV7-2|NA|NA|TRBJ2-7
TGTGCCAGCAGCCCCACCGGGACCCGCTCCTACGAGCAGTACTTC
CASSPTGTRSYEQYF
>TRBV24-1|NA|NA|TRBJ1-2
TGTGCCATCAGTAAGGGAGCAAACAACTATGGCTACACCTTC
CAISKGANNYGYTF
>TRBV10-3|TRBD1|few|TRBJ1-6
TGTGCCATCAGTGGACAGGGAGGCTCTGGTTTTGGTTCACCCCTCCACTTT
CAISGQGGSGFGSPLHF
>TRBV27|NA|NA|TRBJ1-1
TGTGCCAGCAGTTTAGGGACACCGGGAACTGAAGCTTTCTTT
CASSLGTPGTEAFF
>TRBV29-1|NA|few|TRBJ2-6
TGCAGTGCTTACAAGTCTGGGGCCAACGTCCTGACTTTC
CSAYKSGANVLTF
>TRBV24-1|TRBD2|few|TRBJ2-7
TGTGCCACCAGTGACTCTGGACTAGCGGCCTACGAGCAGTACTTC
CATSDSGLAAYEQYF
>TRBV7-2|TRBD1|many|TRBJ1-2
TGTGCCAGCAGCTTATCGAGGACAGAGGGGGCCGGCTACACCTTC
CASSLSRTEGAGYTF
>TRBV10-2|NA|NA|TRBJ1-6
TGTGCCAGCAGTACTATCGGGACACCCAGCTCCTATAATTCACCCCTCCACTTT
CASSTIGTPSSYNSPLHF
>TRBV12-3/TRBV12-4|NA|NA|TRBJ1-5
TGTGCCAGCAGTAGGGGTCGCGCCCAGCATTTT
CASSRGRAQHF
>TRBV5-1|TRBD1|many|TRBJ1-1
TGCGCCAGCAGCCGTAGGACAGGGATGTCCAACACTGAAGCTTTCTTT
CASSRRTGMSNTEAFF
>TRBV4-3|NA|NA|TRBJ2-7
TGCGCCAGCAGCCTAGGACAGGGGGCGGCTAGCGGGAGGGCCTACGAGCAGTACTTC
CASSLGQGAASGRAYEQYF
>TRBV7-9|TRBD1|NA|TRBJ2-5
TGTGCCAGCAGATGGGGGACAGGGGAGACCCAGTACTTC
CASRWGTGETQYF
>TRBV20-1|NA|NA|TRBJ1-5
TGCAGTGCTAGATGGTTGGGGTCCAGGGGCAATCAGCCCCAGCATTTT
CSARWLGSRGNQPQHF
>TRBV20-1|TRBD2|few|TRBJ2-7
TGCAGTGCAACCGACCGCGGGGGGAGGCACGAGCAGTACTTC
CSATDRGGRHEQYF
>TRBV2|NA|many|TRBJ2-5
TGCGCCAGCAGGTCGGGCACGCAAGAGACCCAGTACTTC
CASRSGTQETQYF
>TRBV9|NA|NA|TRBJ1-1
TGTGCCAGCAGCCCCAGTGGGGGCGTTGGCACTGAAGCTTTCTTT
CASSPSGGVGTEAFF
>TRBV10-3|TRBD1|NA|TRBJ2-5
TGTGCCATCAGTGAGAGGGGACAGGGTGGGGAGACCCAGTACTTC
CAISERGQGGETQYF
>TRBV29-1|NA|NA|TRBJ1-2
TGCAGCGTTGGACTCTATGGCTACACCTTC
CSVGLYGYTF
>TRBV7-6|TRBD2|NA|TRBJ2-2
TGTGCCAGCAGCATATGGACTAGGATAAACACCGGGGAGCTGTTTTTT
CASSIWTRINTGELFF
>TRBV19|NA|NA|TRBJ1-4
TGTGCCAGTAGTATAAAAGGGGCAACTAATGAAAAACTGTTTTTT
CASSIKGATNEKLFF
>TRBV24-1|NA|NA|TRBJ2-3
TGTGCCACCAGTGACGTCGGGACAGATACGCAGTATTTT
CATSDVGTDTQYF
>TRBV6-5|TRBD2|NA|TRBJ2-7
TGTGCCAGCAGTCCTAGCGGATACACCTACGAGCAGTACTTC
CASSPSGYTYEQYF
>TRBV24-1|TRBD2|many|TRBJ2-5
TGTGCCACCAGTGATGCAGCGGGAGTAGACGGGACCCAGTACTTC
CATSDAAGVDGTQYF
>TRBV7-2|NA|NA|TRBJ2-7
TGTGCCAGCAGCCAGGAGGGGACAACCTTCTACGAGCAGTACTTC
CASSQEGTTFYEQYF
>TRBV20-1|TRBD1|NA|TRBJ1-1
TGCAGTGCTAAAGGTGGGACAGGGGGCACGAACACTGAAGCTTTCTTT
CSAKGGTGGTNTEAFF
>TRBV6-5|NA|NA|TRBJ2-5
TGTGCCAGCAGTTACACGGACATATCCCTCGGGACCCAGTACTTC
CASSYTDISLGTQYF
>TRBV24-1|NA|few|TRBJ1-5
TGTGCCTCCGCCCAACTGAATCAGCCCCAGCATTTT
CASAQLNQPQHF
>TRBV19|NA|many|TRBJ2-7
TGTGCCAGTAGTCTTAGTGGAAGGGGCGAGCAGTACTTC
CASSLSGRGEQYF
>TRBV7-9|NA|NA|TRBJ2-7
TGTGCCAGCACCCCGGGCCACGTCCCCTACGAGCAGTACTTC
CASTPGHVPYEQYF
>TRBV29-1|NA|NA|TRBJ2-7
TGCAGCGTTCGCAGTGCCACCCGGACAGATGCCTACGAGCAGTACTTC
CSVRSATRTDAYEQYF
>TRBV5-5|NA|NA|TRBJ1-2
TGTGCCACCTCCCTTATACCCTATGGCTACACCTTC
CATSLIPYGYTF
>TRBV20-1|NA|few|TRBJ2-5
TGCAGTGCTAGAGTAGTGGGCGAGACCCAGTACTTC
CSARVVGETQYF
>TRBV14|TRBD1|many|TRBJ1-1
TGTGCCAGCAGCCGAGGGACAGCGAGCCTTAGCTTT
CASSRGTASLSF